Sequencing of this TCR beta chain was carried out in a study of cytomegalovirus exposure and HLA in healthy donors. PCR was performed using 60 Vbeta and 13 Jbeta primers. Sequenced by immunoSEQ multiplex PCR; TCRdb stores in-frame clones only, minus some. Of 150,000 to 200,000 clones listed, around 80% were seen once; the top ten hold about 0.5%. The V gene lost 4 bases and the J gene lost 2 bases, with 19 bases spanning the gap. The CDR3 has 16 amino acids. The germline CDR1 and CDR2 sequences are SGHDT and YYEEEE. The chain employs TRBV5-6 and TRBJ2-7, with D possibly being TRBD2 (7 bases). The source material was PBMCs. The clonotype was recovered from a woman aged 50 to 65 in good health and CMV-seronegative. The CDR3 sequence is CASSPLGASGPYEQYF. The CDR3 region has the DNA TGTGCCAGCAGCCCTCTGGGGGCTAGCGGTCCCTACGAGCAGTACTTC.